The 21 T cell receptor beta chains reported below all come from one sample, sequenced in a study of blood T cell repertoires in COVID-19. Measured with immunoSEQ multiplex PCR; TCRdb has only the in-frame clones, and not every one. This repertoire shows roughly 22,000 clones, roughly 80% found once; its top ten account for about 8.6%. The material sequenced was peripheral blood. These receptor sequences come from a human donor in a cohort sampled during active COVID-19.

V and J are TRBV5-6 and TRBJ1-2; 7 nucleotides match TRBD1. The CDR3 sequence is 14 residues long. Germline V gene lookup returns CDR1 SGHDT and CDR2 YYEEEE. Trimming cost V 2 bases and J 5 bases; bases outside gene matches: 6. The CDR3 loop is CASSFGQEDYGYTF. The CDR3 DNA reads TGTGCCAGCAGCTTTGGACAGGAAGATTATGGCTACACCTTC.

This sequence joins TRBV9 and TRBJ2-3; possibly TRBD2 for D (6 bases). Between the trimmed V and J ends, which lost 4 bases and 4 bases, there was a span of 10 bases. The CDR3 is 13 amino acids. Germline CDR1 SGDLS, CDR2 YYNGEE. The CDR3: CASSTRLADTQYF. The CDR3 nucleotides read TGTGCCAGCAGCACACGACTAGCAGATACGCAGTATTTT.

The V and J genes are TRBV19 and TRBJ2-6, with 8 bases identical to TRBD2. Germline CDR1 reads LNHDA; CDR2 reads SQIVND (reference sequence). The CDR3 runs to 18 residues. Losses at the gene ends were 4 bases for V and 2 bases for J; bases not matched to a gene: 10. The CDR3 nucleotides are TGTGCCAGTAGTAGAAGGGGAGCGGGAGAGCCTGGGGCCAACGTCCTGACTTTC. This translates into CASSRRGAGEPGANVLTF.

The DNA for the CDR3 is TGTGCTAGTGGTTTGGGAGGTACGCAGTATTTT. Translation: CASGLGGTQYF. This chain connects TRBV12-5 to TRBJ2-3, with D unclear. Per germline, CDR1 LGHNT and CDR2 FRNRAP. This CDR3 is 11 amino acids long. Trimming left V 1 base short and J 8 bases short, with 4 bases between.

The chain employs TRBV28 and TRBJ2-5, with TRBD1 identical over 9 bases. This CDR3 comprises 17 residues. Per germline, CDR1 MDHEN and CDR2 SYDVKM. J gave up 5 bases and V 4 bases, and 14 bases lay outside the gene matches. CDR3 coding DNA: TGTGCCAGCAGTTCCTCCGGGACAGGGAGATATAGGGAGACCCAGTACTTC. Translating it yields CASSSSGTGRYRETQYF. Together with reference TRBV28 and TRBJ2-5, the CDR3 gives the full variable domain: DVKVTQSSRYLVKRTGEKVFLECVQDMDHENMFWYRQDPGLGLRLIYFSYDVKMKEKGDIPEGYSVSREKKERFSLILESASTNQTSMYLCASSSSGTGRYRETQYFGPGTRLLVL.

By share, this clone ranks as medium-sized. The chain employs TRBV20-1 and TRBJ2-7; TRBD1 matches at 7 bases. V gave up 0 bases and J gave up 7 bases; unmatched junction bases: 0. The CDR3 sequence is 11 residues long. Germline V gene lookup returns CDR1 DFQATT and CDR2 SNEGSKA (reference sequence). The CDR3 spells CSAREDREQYF. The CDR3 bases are TGCAGTGCTAGAGAGGACAGGGAGCAGTACTTC.

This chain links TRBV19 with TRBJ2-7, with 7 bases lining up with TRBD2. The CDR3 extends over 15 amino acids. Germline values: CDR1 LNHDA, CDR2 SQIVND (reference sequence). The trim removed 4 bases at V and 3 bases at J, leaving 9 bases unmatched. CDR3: CASSSAGREHYEQYF. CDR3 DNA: TGTGCCAGTAGTAGCGCTGGGCGGGAGCACTACGAGCAGTACTTC.

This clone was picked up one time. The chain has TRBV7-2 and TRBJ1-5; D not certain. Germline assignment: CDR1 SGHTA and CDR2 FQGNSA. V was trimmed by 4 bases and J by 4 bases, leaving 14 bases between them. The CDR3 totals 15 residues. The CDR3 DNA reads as TGTGCCAGCAGCTGGACTCTCGGGGAGAATCAGCCCCAGCATTTT. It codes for CASSWTLGENQPQHF. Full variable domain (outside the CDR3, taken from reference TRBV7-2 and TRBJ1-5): GAGVSQSPSNKVTEKGKDVELRCDPISGHTALYWYRQSLGQGLEFLIYFQGNSAPDKSGLPSDRFSAERTGGSVSTLTIQRTQQEDSAVYLCASSWTLGENQPQHFGDGTRLSIL.

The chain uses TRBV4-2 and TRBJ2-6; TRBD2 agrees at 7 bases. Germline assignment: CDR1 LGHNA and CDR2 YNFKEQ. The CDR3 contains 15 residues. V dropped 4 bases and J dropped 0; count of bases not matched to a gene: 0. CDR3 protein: CASSPGGSGANVLTF. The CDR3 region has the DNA TGTGCCAGCAGCCCGGGAGGCTCTGGGGCCAACGTCCTGACTTTC.

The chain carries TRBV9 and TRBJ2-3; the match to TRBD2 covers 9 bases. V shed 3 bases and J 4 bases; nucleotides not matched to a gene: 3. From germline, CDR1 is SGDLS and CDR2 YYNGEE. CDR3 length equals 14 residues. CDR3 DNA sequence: TGTGCCAGCAGCGCTAGCGGGGCATCAGATACGCAGTATTTT. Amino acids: CASSASGASDTQYF.

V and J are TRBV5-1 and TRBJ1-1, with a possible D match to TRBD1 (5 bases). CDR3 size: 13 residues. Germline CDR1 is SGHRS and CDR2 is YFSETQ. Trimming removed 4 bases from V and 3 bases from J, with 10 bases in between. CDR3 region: CASSRWGDTEAFF. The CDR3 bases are TGCGCCAGCAGCCGCTGGGGGGACACTGAAGCTTTCTTT.

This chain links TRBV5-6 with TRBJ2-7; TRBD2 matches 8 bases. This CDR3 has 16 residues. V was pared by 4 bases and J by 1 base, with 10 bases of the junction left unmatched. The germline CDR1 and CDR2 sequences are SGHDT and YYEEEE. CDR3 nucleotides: TGTGCCAGCAGCCCCGTTGGGACTAGTCTTTCCTACGAGCAGTACTTC. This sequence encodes CASSPVGTSLSYEQYF.

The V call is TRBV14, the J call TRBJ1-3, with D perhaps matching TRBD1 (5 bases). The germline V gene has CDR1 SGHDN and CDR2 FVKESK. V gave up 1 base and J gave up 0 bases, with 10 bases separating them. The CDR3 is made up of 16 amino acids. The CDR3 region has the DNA TGTGCCAGCAGCCAAGTGGAGGGGCACTCTGGAAACACCATATATTTT. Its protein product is CASSQVEGHSGNTIYF.

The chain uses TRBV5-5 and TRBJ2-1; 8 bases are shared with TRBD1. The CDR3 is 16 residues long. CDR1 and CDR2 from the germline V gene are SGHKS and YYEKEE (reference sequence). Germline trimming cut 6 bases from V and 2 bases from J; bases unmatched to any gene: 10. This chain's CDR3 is CASNPSKTGAYNEQFF. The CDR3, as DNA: TGTGCCAGCAACCCATCGAAGACAGGGGCCTACAATGAGCAGTTCTTC.

The DNA for the CDR3 is TGTGCCAGCAGAGGGACTAGCGGGAATGAGCAGTTCTTC. The encoded protein is CASRGTSGNEQFF. J is TRBJ2-1 and V is TRBV9; 12 bases align to TRBD2. The CDR3 runs to 13 residues. Germline CDR1 SGDLS, CDR2 YYNGEE. J gave up 7 bases and V 5 bases, and 1 base lay outside the gene matches.

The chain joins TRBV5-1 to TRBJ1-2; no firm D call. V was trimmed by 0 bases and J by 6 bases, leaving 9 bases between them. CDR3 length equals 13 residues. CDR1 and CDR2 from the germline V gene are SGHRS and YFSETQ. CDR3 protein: CASSLGGPDGYTF. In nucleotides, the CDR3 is TGCGCCAGCAGCTTGGGCGGGCCTGATGGCTACACCTTC.

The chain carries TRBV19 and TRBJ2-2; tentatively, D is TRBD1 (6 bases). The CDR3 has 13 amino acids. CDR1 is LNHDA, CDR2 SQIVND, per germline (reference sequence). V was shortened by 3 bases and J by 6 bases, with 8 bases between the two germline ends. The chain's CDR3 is CASSIEGAGELFF. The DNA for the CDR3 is TGTGCCAGTAGTATTGAGGGGGCCGGGGAGCTGTTTTTT.

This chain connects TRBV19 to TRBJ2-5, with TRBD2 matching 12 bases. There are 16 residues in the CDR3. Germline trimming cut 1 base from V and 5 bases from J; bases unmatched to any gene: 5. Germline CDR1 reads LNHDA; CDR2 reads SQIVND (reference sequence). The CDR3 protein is CASSIAASGGEETQYF. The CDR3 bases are TGTGCCAGTAGTATAGCGGCTAGCGGGGGGGAGGAGACCCAGTACTTC.

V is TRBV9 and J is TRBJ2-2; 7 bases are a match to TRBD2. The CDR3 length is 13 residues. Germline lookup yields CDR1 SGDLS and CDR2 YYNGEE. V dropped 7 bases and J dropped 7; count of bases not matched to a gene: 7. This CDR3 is CASAGLVGGELFF. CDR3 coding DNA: TGTGCCAGCGCAGGACTAGTGGGCGGGGAGCTGTTTTTT.

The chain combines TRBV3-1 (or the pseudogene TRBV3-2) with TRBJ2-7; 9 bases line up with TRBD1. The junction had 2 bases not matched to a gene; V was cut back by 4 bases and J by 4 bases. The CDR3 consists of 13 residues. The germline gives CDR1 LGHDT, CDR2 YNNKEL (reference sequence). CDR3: CASSPGQGYEQYF. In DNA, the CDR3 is TGTGCCAGCAGCCCGGGACAGGGATACGAGCAGTACTTC.

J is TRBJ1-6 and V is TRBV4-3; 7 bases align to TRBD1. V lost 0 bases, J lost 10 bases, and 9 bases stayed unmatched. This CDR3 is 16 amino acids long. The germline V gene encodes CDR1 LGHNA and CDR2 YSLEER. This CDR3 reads CASSQEQGTRRSPLHF. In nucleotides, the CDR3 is TGCGCCAGCAGCCAAGAACAGGGGACGCGCCGCTCACCCCTCCACTTT.